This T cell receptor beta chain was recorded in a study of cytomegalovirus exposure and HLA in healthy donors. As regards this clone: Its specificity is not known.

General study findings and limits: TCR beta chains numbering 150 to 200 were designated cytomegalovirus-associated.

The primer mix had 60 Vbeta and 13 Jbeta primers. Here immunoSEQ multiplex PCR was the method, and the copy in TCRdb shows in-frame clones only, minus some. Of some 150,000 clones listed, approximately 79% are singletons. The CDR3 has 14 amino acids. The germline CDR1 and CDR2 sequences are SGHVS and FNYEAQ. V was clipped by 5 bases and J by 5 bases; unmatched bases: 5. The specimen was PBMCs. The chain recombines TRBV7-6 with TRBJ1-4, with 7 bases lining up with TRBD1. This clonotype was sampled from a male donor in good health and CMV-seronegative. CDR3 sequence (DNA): TGTGCCAGCAGCCCTAGGGGGCTGAATGAAAAACTGTTTTTT. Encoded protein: CASSPRGLNEKLFF.